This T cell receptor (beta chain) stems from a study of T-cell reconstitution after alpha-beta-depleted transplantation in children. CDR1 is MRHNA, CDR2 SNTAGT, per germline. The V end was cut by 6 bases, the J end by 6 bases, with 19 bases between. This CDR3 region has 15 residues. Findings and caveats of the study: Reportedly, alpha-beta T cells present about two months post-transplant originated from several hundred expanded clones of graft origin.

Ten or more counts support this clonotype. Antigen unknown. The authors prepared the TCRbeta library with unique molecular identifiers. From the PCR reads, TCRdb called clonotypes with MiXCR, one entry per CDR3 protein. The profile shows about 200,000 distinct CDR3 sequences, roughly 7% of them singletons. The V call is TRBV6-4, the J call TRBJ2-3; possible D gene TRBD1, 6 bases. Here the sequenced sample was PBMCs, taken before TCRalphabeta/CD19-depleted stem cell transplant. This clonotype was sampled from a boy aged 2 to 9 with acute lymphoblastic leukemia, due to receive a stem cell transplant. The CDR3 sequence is CASSAIRGSRDTQYF. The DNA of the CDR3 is TGTGCCAGCAGCGCAATTAGGGGGTCCAGGGATACGCAGTATTTT.